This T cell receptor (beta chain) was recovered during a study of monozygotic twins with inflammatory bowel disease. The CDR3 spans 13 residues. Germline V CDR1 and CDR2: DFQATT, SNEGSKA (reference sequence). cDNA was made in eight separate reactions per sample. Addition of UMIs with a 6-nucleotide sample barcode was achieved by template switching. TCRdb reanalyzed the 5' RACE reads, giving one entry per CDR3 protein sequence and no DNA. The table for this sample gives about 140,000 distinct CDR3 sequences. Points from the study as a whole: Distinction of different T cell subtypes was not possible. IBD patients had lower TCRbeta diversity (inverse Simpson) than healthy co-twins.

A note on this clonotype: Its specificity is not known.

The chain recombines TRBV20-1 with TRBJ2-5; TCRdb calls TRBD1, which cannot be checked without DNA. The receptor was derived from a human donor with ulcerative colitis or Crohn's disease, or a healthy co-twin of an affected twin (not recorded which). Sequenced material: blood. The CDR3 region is CSANRGGRETQYF.